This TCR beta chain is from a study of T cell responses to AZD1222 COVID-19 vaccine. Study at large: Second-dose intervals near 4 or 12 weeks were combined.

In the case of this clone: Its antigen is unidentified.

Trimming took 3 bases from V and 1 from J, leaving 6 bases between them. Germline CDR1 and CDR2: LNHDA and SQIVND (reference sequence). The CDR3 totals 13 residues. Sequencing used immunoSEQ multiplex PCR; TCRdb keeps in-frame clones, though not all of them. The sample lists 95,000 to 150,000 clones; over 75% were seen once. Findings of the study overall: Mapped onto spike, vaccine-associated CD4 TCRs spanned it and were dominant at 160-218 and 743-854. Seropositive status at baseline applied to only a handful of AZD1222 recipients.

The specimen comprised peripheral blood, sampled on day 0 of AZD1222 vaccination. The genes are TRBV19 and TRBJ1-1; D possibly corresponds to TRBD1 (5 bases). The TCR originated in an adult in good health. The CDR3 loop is CASSMGPNTEAFF. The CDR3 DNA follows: TGTGCCAGTAGTATGGGACCGAACACTGAAGCTTTCTTT.